This TCR beta chain was captured by sequencing in a study of T cell responses to AZD1222 COVID-19 vaccine. Regarding the study as a whole: Receipt of two AZD1222 doses was followed by a rise in Spike-specific TCR breadth and depth. Repertoire samples came only from after the peak T cell response.

This table comes from immunoSEQ multiplex PCR, and its TCRdb copy is limited to in-frame clones, with some not included. The sample holds 65,000 to 85,000 clones, around 88% seen once. As to this clone: Its antigen is not known.

The sample in question was peripheral blood, obtained 28 days after the second dose of the MenACWY control vaccine. The clonotype comes from an adult who received the MenACWY meningococcal vaccine as a control.

In nucleotides, the CDR3 is TGTGCCAGCAGTTTAAGACATCCCTACGAGCAGTACTTC. Amino acid sequence: CASSLRHPYEQYF. The chain is built from TRBV27 and TRBJ2-7; D remains unclear. The CDR3 length is 13 residues. Deletions cut 2 bases from V and 2 bases from J, with 7 bases between. Germline V gene sequence: CDR1 MNHEY, CDR2 SMNVEV (reference sequence).